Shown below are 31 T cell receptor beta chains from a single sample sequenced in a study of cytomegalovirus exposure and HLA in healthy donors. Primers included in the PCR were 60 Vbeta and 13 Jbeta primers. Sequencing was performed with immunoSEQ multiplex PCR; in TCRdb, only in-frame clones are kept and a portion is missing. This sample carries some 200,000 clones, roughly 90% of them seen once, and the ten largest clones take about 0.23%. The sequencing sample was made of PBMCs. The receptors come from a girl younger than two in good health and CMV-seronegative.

The CDR3 here is CASRRGENTGELFF. The CDR3 nucleotides are TGTGCCAGCAGGCGGGGTGAGAACACCGGGGAGCTGTTTTTT. The chain joins TRBV7-9 to TRBJ2-2, with a weak D call TRBD2 (6 bases). Per the germline V gene, CDR1 is SEHNR and CDR2 is FQNEAQ (reference sequence). Deletions cut 6 bases from V and 1 base from J, with 9 bases between. CDR3 length equals 14 residues.

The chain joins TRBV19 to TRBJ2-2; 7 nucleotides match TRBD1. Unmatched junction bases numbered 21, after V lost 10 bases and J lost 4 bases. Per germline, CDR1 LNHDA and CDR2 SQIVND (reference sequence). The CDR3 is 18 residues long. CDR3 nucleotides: TGTGCCACCACACCCTACTTTAGACAGGGTGGGAGCACCGGGGAGCTGTTTTTT. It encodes CATTPYFRQGGSTGELFF.

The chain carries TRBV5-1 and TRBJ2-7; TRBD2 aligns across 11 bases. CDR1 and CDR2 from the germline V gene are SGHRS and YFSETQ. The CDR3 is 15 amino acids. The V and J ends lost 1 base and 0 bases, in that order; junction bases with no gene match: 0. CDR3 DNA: TGCGCCAGCAGCTTGACTAGCGGGAGCTCCTACGAGCAGTACTTC. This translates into CASSLTSGSSYEQYF.

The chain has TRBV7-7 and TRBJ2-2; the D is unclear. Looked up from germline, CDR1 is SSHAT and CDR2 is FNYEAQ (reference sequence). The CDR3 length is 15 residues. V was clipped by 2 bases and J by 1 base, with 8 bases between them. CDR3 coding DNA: TGTGCCAGCAGCTTATCGGCAGGGAACACCGGGGAGCTGTTTTTT. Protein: CASSLSAGNTGELFF.

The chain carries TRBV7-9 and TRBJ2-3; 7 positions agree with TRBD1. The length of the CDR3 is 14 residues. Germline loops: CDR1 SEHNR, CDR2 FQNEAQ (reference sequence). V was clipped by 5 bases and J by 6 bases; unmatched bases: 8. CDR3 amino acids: CASSRPRGPDTQYF. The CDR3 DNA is TGTGCCAGCAGCCGTCCGAGGGGGCCGGATACGCAGTATTTT.

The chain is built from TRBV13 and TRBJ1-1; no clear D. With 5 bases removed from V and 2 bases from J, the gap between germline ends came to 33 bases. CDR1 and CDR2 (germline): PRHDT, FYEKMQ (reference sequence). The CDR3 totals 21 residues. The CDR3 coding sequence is TGTGCCAGCAGCCAAGACCCCGCCCAACCTCGGCTTCAGACTTTTAACACTGAAGCTTTCTTT. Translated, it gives CASSQDPAQPRLQTFNTEAFF.

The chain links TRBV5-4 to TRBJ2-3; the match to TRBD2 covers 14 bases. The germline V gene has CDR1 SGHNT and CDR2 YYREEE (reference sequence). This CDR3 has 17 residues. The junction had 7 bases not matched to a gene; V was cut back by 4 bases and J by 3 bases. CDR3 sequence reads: CASSPPGLAGGTDTQYF. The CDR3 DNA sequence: TGTGCCAGCAGCCCTCCTGGACTAGCGGGAGGAACAGATACGCAGTATTTT. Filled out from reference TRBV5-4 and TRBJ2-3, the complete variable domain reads ETGVTQSPTHLIKTRGQQVTLRCSSQSGHNTVSWYQQALGQGPQFIFQYYREEENGRGNFPPRFSGLQFPNYSSELNVNALELDDSALYLCASSPPGLAGGTDTQYFGPGTRLTVL.

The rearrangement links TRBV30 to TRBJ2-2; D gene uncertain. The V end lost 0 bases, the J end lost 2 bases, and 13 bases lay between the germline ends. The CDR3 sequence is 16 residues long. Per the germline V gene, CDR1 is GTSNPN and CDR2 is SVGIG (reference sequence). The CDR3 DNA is TGTGCCTGGAGTGTACATTCCAGGCTTAACACCGGGGAGCTGTTTTTT. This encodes CAWSVHSRLNTGELFF.

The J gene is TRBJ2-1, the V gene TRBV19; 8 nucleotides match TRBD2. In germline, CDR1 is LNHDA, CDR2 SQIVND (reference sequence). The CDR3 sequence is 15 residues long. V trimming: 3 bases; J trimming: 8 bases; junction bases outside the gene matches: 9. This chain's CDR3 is CASSMGTGGPHEQFF. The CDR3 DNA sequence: TGTGCCAGTAGTATGGGTACGGGAGGGCCCCATGAGCAGTTCTTC.

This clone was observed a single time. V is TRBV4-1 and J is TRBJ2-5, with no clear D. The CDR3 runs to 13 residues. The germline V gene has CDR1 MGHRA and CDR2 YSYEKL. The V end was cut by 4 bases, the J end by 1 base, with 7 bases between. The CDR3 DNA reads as TGCGCCAGCAGCCGTGGGCTCCAAGAGACCCAGTACTTC. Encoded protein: CASSRGLQETQYF.

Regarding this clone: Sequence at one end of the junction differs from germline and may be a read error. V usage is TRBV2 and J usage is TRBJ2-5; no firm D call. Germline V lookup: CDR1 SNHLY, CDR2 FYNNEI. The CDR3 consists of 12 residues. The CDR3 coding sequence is TGTGCCAGCAGTGAACACGAAGAGGCCCAGTACTTC. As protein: CASSEHEEAQYF.

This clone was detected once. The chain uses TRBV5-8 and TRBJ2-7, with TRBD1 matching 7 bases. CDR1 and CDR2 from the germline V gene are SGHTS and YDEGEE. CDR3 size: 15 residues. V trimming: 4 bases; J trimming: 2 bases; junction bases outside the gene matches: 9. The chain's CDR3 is CASSPGQITAYEQYF. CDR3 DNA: TGTGCCAGCAGCCCGGGACAGATTACTGCCTACGAGCAGTACTTC.

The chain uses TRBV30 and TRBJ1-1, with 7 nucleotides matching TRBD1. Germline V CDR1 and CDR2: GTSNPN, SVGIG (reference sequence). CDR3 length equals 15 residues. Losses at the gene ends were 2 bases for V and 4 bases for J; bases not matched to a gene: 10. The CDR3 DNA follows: TGTGCCTGGAGTCACTCCGACAGGGCGGGCACTGAAGCTTTCTTT. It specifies CAWSHSDRAGTEAFF.

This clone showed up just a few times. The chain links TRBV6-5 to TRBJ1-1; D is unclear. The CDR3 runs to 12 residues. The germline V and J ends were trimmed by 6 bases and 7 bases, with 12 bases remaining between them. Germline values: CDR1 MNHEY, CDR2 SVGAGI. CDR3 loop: CASSYGSDEAFF. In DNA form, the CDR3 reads TGTGCCAGCAGCTACGGTAGCGATGAAGCTTTCTTT.

CDR3 bases: TGTGCCAGCAGCTTGGACAGGGGGCCTGGCTACACCTTC. This translates into CASSLDRGPGYTF. This chain links TRBV11-2 with TRBJ1-2, with TRBD1 identical over 11 bases. The CDR3 is 13 residues long. CDR1 is SGHAT and CDR2 is FQNNGV in the germline V gene. V shed 3 bases and J 7 bases; nucleotides not matched to a gene: 1.

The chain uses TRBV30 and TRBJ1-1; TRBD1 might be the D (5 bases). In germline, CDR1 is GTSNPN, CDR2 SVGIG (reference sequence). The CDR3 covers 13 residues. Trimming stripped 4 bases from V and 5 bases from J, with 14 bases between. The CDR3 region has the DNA TGTGCCTGGAACACAGTTAGGGGAACTGAAGCTTTCTTT. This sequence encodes CAWNTVRGTEAFF.

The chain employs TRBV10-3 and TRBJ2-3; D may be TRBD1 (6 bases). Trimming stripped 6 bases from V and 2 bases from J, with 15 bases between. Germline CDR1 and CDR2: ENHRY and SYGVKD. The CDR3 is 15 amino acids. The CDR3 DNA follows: TGTGCCATCAGACCGGACAGAAGCCACACAGATACGCAGTATTTT. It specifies CAIRPDRSHTDTQYF.

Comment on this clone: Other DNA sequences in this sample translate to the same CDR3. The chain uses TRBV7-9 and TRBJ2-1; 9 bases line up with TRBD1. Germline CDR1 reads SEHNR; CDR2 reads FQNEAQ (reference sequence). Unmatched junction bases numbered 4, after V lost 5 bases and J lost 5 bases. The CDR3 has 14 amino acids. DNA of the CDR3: TGTGCCAGCAGCCTGGGACAGGGTCACAATGAGCAGTTCTTC. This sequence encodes CASSLGQGHNEQFF. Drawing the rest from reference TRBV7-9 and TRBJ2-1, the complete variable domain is DTGVSQNPRHKITKRGQNVTFRCDPISEHNRLYWYRQTLGQGPEFLTYFQNEAQLEKSRLLSDRFSAERPKGSFSTLEIQRTEQGDSAMYLCASSLGQGHNEQFFGPGTRLTVL.

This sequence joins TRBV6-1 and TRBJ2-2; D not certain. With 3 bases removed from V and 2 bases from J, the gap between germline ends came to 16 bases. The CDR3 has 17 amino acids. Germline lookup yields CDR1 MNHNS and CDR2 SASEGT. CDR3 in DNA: TGTGCCAGCAGTGACTATTTCGGAGCATCAAACACCGGGGAGCTGTTTTTT. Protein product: CASSDYFGASNTGELFF.

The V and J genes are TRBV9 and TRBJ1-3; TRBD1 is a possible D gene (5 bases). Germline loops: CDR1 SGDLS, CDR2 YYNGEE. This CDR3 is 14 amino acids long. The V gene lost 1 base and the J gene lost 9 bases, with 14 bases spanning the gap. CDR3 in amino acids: CASSVRGVAATIYF. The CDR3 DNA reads TGTGCCAGCAGCGTAAGGGGTGTTGCAGCCACCATATATTTT.

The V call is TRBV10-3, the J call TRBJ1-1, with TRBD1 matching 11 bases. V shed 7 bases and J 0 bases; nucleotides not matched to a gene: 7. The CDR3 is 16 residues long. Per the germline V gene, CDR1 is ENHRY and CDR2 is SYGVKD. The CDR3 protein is CAITRTGGVMNTEAFF. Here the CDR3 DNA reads TGTGCCATCACCAGGACAGGGGGCGTCATGAACACTGAAGCTTTCTTT.

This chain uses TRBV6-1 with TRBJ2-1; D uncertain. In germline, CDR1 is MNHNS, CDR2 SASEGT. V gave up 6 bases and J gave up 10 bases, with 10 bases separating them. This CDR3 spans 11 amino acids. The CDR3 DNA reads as TGTGCCAGCAGCGAGTGGAGAGAGCAGTTCTTC. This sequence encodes CASSEWREQFF.

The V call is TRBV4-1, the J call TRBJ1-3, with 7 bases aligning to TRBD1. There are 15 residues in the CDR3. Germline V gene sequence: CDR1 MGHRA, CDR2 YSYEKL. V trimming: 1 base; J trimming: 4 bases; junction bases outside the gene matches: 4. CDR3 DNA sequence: TGCGCCAGCAGCCAAGGCAGGGGGAACGGAAACACCATATATTTT. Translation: CASSQGRGNGNTIYF.

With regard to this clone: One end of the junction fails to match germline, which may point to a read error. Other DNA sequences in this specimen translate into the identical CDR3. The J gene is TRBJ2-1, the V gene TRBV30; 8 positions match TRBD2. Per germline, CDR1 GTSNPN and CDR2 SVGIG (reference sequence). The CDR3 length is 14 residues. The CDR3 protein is CAWTSGRSYNEQFF. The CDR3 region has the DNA TGCGCCTGGACAAGCGGGAGATCCTACAATGAGCAGTTCTTC.

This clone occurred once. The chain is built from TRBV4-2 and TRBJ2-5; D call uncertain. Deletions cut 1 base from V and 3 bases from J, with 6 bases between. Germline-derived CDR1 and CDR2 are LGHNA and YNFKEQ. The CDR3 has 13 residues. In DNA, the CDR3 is TGTGCCAGCAGCCAAGGCCAGAAAGAGACCCAGTACTTC. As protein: CASSQGQKETQYF.

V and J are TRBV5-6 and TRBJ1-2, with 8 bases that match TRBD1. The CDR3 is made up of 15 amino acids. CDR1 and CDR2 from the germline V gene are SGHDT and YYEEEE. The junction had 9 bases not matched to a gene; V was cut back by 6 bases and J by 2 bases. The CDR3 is CASTLDRGINYGYTF. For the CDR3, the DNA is TGTGCCAGCACCCTCGACAGGGGAATAAACTATGGCTACACCTTC.

CDR3 sequence: CASSPHAGRGGYIQYF. CDR3 bases: TGTGCCAGCAGCCCCCATGCGGGCAGGGGTGGGTACATTCAGTACTTC. The chain carries TRBV11-2 and TRBJ2-4, with a weak D call TRBD1 (6 bases). The CDR3 contains 16 residues. V was clipped by 5 bases and J by 8 bases, with 22 bases between them. Germline values: CDR1 SGHAT, CDR2 FQNNGV.

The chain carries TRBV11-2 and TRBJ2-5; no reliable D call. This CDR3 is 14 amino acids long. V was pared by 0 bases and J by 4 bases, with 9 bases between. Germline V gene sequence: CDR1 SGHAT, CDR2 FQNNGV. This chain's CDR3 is CASSLEPVLETQYF. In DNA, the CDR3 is TGTGCCAGCAGCTTAGAGCCAGTCCTAGAGACCCAGTACTTC.

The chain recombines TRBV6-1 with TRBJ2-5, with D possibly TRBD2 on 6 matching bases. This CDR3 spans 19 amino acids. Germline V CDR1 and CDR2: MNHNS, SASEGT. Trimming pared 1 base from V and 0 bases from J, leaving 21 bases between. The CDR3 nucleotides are TGTGCCAGCAGTGAAGGGGGGGACCTACGTACCGGGTACCAAGAGACCCAGTACTTC. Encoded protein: CASSEGGDLRTGYQETQYF.

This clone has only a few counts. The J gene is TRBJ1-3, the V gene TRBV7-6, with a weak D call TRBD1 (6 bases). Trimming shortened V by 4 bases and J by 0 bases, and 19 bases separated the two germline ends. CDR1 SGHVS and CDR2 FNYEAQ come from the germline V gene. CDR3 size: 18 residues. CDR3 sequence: CASSSRGGWLGSGNTIYF. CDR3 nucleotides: TGTGCCAGCAGCTCCAGGGGAGGGTGGTTGGGCTCTGGAAACACCATATATTTT. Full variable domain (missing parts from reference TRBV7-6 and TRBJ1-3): GAGVSQSPRYKVTKRGQDVALRCDPISGHVSLYWYRQALGQGPEFLTYFNYEAQQDKSGLPNDRFSAERPEGSISTLTIQRTEQRDSAMYRCASSSRGGWLGSGNTIYFGEGSWLTVV.

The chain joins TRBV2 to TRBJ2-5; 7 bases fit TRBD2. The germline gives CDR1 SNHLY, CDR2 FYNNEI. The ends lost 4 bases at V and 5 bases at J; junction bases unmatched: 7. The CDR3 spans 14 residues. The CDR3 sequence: CASSAPLAVETQYF. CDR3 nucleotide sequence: TGTGCCAGCAGTGCCCCCCTAGCGGTGGAGACCCAGTACTTC.